This record concerns one T cell receptor (beta chain) sequence. This sample is drawn from a study of blood T cell repertoires in COVID-19. Study information: The cDNA or gDNA used as material had been derived from T cells, B-cell-depleted T cells, or PBMCs.

This CDR3 spans 13 amino acids. Germline V gene lookup returns CDR1 MNHEY and CDR2 SVGAGI. Germline trimming cut 6 bases from V and 1 base from J; bases unmatched to any gene: 2. Seattle patient enrollment occurred during active infection, with longitudinal follow-up thereafter. The table came from immunoSEQ multiplex PCR; TCRdb's copy has only in-frame clones and leaves some out. The data hold roughly 180,000 clones, with over 80% observed a single time. The V call is TRBV6-5, the J call TRBJ1-1, with TRBD1 matching over 7 bases. This TCR was sampled from a woman aged 40 to 50 with COVID-19, enrolled during active disease. The sample taken for sequencing was peripheral blood. CDR3 nucleotides: TGTGCCAGCAGGAGGGGGCCGAACACTGAAGCTTTCTTT. Its protein product is CASRRGPNTEAFF.